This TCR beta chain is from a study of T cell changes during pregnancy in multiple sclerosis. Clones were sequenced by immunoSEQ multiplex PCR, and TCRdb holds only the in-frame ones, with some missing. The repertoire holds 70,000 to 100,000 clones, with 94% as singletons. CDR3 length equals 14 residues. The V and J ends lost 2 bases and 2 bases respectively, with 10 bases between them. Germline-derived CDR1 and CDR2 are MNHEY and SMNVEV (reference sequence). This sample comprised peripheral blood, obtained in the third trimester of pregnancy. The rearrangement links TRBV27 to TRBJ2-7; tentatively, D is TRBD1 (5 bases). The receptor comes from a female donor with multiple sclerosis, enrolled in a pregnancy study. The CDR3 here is CASSLDHRTYEQYF. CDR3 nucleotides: TGTGCCAGCAGTTTAGATCACAGGACCTACGAGCAGTACTTC.